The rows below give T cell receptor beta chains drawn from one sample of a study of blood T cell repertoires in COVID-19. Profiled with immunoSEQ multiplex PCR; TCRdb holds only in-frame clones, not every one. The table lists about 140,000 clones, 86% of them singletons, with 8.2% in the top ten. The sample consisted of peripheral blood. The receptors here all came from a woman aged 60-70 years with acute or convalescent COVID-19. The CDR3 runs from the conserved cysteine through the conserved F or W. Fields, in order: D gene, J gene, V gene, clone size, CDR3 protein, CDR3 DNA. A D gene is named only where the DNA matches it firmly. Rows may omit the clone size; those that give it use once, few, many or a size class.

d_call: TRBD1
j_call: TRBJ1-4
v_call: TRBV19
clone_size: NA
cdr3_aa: CASSDRAREKLFF
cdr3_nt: TGTGCCAGTAGTGACAGGGCTCGGGAAAAACTGTTTTTT

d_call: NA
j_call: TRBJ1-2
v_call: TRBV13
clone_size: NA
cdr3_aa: CASSRGTVPIQGYTF
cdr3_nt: TGTGCCAGCAGCAGGGGGACGGTGCCGATTCAGGGCTACACCTTC

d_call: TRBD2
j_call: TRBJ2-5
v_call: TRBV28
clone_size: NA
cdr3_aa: CASSLYLAGGQETQYF
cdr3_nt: TGTGCCAGCAGTTTATACTTAGCGGGGGGGCAAGAGACCCAGTACTTC

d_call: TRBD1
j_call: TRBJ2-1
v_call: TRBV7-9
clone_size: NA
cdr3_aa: CASSATGWNEQFF
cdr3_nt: TGTGCCAGCAGCGCGACAGGGTGGAATGAGCAGTTCTTC

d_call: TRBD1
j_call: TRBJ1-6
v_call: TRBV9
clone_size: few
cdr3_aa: CASSVNTGGNSPLHF
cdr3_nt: TGTGCCAGCAGCGTTAACACAGGGGGAAATTCACCCCTCCACTTT

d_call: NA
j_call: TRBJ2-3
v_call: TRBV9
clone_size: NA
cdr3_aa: CASSVVPAGGTDTQYF
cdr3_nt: TGTGCCAGCAGCGTAGTTCCCGCAGGGGGCACAGATACGCAGTATTTT

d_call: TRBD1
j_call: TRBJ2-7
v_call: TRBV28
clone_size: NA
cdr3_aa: CASTQFGTVSYEQYF
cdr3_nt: TGTGCCAGCACCCAGTTTGGGACAGTTTCCTACGAGCAGTACTTC

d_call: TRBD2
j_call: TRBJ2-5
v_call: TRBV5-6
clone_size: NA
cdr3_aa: CASSARLSGASRETQYF
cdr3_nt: TGTGCCAGCAGCGCGCGGCTTAGCGGGGCGAGTCGGGAGACCCAGTACTTC

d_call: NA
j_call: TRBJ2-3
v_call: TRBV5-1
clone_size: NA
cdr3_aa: CASSLAPTGTPSTDTQYF
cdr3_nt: TGCGCCAGCAGCTTGGCCCCGACCGGGACACCTAGCACAGATACGCAGTATTTT

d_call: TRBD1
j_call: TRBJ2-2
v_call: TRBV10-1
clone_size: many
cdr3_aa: CASSGQGAAGELFF
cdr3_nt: TGCGCCAGCAGTGGACAGGGGGCGGCCGGGGAGCTGTTTTTT

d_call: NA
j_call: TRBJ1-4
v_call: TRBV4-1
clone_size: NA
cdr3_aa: CASSPLGHLVNEKLFF
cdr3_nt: TGCGCCAGCAGCCCGCTGGGACACCTCGTTAATGAAAAACTGTTTTTT

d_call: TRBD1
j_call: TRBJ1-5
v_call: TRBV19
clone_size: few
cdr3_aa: CASSMGTGSFNQPQHF
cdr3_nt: TGTGCCAGTAGTATGGGGACAGGGAGCTTCAATCAGCCCCAGCATTTT

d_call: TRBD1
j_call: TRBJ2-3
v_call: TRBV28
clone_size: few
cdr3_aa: CASSTQTGDTQYF
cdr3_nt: TGTGCCAGCAGTACCCAGACAGGGGATACGCAGTATTTT

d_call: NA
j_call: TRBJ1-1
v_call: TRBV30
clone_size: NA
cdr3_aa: CAWSGRGTEAFF
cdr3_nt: TGTGCCTGGAGTGGTAGGGGCACTGAAGCTTTCTTT

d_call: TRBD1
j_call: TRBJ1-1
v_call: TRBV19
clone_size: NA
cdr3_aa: CASTKTGGSNTEAFF
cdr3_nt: TGTGCCAGTACTAAGACAGGGGGATCGAACACTGAAGCTTTCTTT

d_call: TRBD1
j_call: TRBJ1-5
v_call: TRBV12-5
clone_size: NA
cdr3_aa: CASGGTVSNQPQHF
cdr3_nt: TGTGCTAGTGGAGGGACAGTTAGCAATCAGCCCCAGCATTTT

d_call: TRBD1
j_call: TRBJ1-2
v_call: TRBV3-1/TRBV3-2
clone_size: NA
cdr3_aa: CASSLSGGGYGYTF
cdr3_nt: TGTGCCAGCAGCCTATCAGGGGGCGGCTATGGCTACACCTTC

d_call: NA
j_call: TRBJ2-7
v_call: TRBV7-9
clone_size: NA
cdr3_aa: CASSFHSSYEQYF
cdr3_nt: TGTGCCAGCAGCTTCCACAGCTCCTACGAGCAGTACTTC

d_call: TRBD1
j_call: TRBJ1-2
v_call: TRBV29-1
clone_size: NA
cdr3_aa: CSVVQRTGNYGYTF
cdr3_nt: TGCAGCGTTGTTCAGAGGACAGGGAATTATGGCTACACCTTC

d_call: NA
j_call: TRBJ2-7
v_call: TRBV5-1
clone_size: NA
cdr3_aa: CASSLEAGYEQYF
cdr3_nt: TGCGCCAGCAGCTTGGAGGCAGGCTACGAGCAGTACTTC

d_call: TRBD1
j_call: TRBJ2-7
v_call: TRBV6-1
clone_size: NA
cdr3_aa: CASRKTGGDYEQYF
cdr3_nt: TGTGCCAGCAGGAAGACAGGGGGTGACTACGAGCAGTACTTC

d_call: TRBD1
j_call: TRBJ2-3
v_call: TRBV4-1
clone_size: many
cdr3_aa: CASSYGTVTDTQYF
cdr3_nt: TGCGCCAGCAGCTACGGGACAGTGACAGATACGCAGTATTTT

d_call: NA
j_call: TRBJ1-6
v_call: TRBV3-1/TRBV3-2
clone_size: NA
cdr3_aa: CASSQVQDNSPLHF
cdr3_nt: TGTGCCAGCAGCCAAGTCCAGGATAATTCACCCCTCCACTTT

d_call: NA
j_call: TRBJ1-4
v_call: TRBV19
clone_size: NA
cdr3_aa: CASSRGPNEKLFF
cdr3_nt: TGTGCCAGTAGTAGGGGCCCTAATGAAAAACTGTTTTTT

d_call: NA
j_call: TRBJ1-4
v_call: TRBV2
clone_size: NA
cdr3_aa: CASSEGSRRVTNEKLFF
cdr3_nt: TGTGCCAGCAGTGAAGGTAGTCGGAGAGTTACTAATGAAAAACTGTTTTTT

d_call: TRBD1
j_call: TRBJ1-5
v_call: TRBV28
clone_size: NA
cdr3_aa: CASSRRTGGNNQPQHF
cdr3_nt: TGTGCCAGCAGTAGACGGACAGGGGGCAACAATCAGCCCCAGCATTTT

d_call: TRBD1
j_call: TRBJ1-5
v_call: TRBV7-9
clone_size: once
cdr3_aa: CASSFGTGSQPQHF
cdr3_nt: TGTGCCAGCAGCTTTGGGACAGGTAGTCAGCCCCAGCATTTT

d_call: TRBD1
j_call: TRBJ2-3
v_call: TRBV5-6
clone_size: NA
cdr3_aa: CASSLRGPGQGTDTQYF
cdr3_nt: TGTGCCAGCAGCTTGCGGGGACCGGGACAGGGGACAGATACGCAGTATTTT

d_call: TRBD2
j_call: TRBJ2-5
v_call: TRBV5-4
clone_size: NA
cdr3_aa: CASTPDPLAGSYQETQYF
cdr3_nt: TGTGCCAGCACCCCGGACCCTCTAGCGGGGAGTTACCAAGAGACCCAGTACTTC

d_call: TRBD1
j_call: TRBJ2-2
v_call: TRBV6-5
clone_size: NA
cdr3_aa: CASTAGGWIGELFF
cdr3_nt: TGTGCCAGCACCGCAGGGGGTTGGATCGGGGAGCTGTTTTTT

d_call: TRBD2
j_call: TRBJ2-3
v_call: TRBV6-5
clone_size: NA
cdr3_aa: CASSYSPGGTSTDF
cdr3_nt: TGTGCCAGCAGTTACTCCCCAGGGGGGACTAGCACGGATTTT

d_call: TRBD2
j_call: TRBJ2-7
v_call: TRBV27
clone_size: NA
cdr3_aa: CASSKGLAGTYEQYF
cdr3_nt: TGTGCCAGCAGTAAGGGACTAGCGGGGACCTACGAGCAGTACTTC

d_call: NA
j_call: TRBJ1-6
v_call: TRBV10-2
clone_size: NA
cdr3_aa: CASSVLIAGVGSPLHF
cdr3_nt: TGCGCCAGCAGTGTACTGATCGCAGGGGTGGGTTCACCCCTCCACTTT

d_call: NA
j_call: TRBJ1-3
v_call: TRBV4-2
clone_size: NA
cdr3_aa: CASSRAQVENTIYF
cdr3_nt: TGTGCCAGCAGCCGTGCCCAGGTCGAAAACACCATATATTTT

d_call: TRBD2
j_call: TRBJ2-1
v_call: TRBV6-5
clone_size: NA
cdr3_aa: CASRSAGGRYNEQFF
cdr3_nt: TGTGCCAGCAGATCAGCGGGGGGCCGCTACAATGAGCAGTTCTTC

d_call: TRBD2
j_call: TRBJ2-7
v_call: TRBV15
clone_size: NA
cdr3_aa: CATSRGGGGRFTYEQYF
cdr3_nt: TGTGCCACCAGCAGAGGGGGCGGGGGAAGATTTACCTACGAGCAGTACTTC

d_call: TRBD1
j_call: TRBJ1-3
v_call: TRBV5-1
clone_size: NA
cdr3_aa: CASSFGTVPLTGNTIYF
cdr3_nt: TGCGCCAGCAGCTTCGGGACAGTTCCCCTCACTGGAAACACCATATATTTT

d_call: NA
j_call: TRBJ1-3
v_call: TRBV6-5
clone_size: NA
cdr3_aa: CASSFGGLRNTIYF
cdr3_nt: TGTGCCAGCAGTTTTGGGGGCCTCCGAAACACCATATATTTT

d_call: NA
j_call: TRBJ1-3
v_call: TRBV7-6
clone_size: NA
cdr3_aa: CASSTTGTSGNTIYF
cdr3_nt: TGTGCCAGCAGCACCACAGGGACCTCTGGAAACACCATATATTTT

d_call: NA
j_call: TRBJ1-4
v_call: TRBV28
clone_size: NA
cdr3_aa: CASSEGGEKLFF
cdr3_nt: TGTGCCAGCAGCGAAGGGGGTGAAAAACTGTTTTTT

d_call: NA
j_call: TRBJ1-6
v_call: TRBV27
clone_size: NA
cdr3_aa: CASSLSGRSLNSPLHF
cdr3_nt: TGTGCCAGCAGTTTATCGGGCAGATCTCTCAATTCACCCCTCCACTTT

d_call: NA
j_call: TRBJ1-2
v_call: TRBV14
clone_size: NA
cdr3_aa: CASSQPGGAGYGYTF
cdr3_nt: TGTGCCAGCAGCCAGCCTGGGGGCGCGGGCTATGGCTACACCTTC

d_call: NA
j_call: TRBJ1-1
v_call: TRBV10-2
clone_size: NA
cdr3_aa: CASSDLYKNTEAFF
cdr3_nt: TGCGCCAGCAGTGATTTGTACAAGAACACTGAAGCTTTCTTT

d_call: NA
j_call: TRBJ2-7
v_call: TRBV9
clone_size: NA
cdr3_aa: CASSPRQSYEQYF
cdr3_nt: TGTGCCAGCAGCCCTCGACAGAGCTACGAGCAGTACTTC

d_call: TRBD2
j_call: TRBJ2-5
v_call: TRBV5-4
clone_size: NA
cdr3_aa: CASSSGTNQETQYF
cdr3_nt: TGTGCCAGCAGCTCCGGGACTAACCAAGAGACCCAGTACTTC